This T cell receptor (beta chain) was captured in a study of cytomegalovirus exposure and HLA in healthy donors. The PCR used 60 Vbeta and 13 Jbeta primers. Repertoires were generated with immunoSEQ multiplex PCR, while TCRdb's copy carries only in-frame clones and drops some. In the table there are roughly 180,000 clones, roughly 10% of which are singletons. The clonotype was recovered from a woman aged 25 to 45 in good health and CMV-seropositive. The sequencing input was PBMCs.

CDR3 residues: CASSPFQSGSGNTIYF. For the CDR3, the DNA is TGTGCCAGCTCACCATTCCAGTCAGGCTCTGGAAACACCATATATTTT. The rearrangement joins TRBV18 to TRBJ1-3; D is uncertain. Germline CDR1 reads KGHSH; CDR2 reads LQKENI. CDR3 size: 16 residues. V dropped 2 bases and J dropped 0 bases, with 11 bases sitting between them.